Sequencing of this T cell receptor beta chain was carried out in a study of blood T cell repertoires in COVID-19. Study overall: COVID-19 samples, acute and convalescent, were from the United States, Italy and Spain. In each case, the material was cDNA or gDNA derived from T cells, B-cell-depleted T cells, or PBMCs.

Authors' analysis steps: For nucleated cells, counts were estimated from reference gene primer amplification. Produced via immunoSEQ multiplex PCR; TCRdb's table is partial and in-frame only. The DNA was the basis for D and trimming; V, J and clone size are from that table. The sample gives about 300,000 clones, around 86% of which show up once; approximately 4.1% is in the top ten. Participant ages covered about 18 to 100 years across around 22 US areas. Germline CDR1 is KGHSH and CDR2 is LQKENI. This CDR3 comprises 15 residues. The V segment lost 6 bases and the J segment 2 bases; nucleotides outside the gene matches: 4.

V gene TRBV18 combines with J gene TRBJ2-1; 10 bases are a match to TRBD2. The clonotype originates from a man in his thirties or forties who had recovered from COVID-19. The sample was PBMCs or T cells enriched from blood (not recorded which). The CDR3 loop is CASSALAGPYNEQFF. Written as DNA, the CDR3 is TGTGCCAGCTCGGCACTAGCGGGGCCCTACAATGAGCAGTTCTTC.